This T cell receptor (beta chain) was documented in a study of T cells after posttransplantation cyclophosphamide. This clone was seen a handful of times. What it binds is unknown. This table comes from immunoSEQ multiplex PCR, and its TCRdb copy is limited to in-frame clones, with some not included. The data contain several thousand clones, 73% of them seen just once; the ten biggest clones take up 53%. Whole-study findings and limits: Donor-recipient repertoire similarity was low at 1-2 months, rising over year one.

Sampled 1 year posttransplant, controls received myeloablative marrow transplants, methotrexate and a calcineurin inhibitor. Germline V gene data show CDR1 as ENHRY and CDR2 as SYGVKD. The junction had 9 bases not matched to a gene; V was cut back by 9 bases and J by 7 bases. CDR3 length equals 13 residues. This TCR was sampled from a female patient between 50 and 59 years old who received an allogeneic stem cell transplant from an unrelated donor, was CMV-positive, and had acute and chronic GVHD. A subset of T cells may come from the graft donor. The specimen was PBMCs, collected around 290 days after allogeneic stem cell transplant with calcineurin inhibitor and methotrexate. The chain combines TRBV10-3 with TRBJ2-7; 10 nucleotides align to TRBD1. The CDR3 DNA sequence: TGTGCCATGAGCGGGGACAGGGGCAGGGAGCAGTACTTC. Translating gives CAMSGDRGREQYF.